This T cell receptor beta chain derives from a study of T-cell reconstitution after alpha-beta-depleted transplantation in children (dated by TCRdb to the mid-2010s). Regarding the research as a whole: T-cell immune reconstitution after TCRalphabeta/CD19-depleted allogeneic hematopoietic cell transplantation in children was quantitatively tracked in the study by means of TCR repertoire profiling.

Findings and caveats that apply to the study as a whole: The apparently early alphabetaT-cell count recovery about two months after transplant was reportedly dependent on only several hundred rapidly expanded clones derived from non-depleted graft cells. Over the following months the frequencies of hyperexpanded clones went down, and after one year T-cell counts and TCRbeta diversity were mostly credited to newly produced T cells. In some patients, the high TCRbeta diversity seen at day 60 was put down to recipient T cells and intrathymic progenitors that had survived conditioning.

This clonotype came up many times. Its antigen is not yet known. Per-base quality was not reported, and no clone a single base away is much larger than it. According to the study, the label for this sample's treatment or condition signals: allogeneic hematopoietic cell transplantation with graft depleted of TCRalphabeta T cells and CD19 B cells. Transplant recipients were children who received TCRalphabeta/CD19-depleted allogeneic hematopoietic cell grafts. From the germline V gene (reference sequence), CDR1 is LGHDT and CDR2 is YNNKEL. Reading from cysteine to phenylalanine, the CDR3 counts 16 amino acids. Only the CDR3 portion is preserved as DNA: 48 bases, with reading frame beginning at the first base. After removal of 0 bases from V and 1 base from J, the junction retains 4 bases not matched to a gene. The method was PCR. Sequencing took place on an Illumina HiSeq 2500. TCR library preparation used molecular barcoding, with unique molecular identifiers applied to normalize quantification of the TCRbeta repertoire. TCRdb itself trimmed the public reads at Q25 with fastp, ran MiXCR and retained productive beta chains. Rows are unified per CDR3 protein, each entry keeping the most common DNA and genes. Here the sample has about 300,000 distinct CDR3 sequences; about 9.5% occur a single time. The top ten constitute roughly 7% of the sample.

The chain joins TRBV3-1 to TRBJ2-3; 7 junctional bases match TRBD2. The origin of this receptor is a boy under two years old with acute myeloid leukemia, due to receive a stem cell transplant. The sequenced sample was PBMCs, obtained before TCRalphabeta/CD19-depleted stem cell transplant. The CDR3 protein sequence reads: CASSQDESGGTDTQYF. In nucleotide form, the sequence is TGTGCCAGCAGCCAAGACGAAAGCGGGGGCACAGATACGCAGTATTTT.